The clone carrying this T cell receptor beta chain was seen a handful of times. Its specificity is unknown. Per the germline V gene, CDR1 is MGHRA and CDR2 is YSYEKL. Trimming pared 4 bases from V and 3 bases from J, leaving 12 bases between. CDR3 length equals 14 residues. These data come from a study of lymphopenia after photon versus proton radiotherapy. Study observations and caveats: Relative stability marked proton patients; photon patients lost diversity and naive cells. After lymphocyte nadir, photon-treated repertoires showed oligoclonal expansion, especially CD8+ Temra.

Libraries were prepared by immunoSEQ multiplex PCR; TCRdb keeps only in-frame clonotypes and omits some of them. The sample has approximately 65,000 clones; around 87% are singletons. This material consisted of peripheral blood, taken from a patient treated with proton-based radiotherapy. V gene TRBV4-1 combines with J gene TRBJ1-1, with D uncertain. This TCR came from an older man with esophageal cancer. CDR3 loop: CASSPRWRDTEAFF. The DNA for the CDR3 is TGCGCCAGCAGCCCGAGGTGGAGGGACACTGAAGCTTTCTTT.